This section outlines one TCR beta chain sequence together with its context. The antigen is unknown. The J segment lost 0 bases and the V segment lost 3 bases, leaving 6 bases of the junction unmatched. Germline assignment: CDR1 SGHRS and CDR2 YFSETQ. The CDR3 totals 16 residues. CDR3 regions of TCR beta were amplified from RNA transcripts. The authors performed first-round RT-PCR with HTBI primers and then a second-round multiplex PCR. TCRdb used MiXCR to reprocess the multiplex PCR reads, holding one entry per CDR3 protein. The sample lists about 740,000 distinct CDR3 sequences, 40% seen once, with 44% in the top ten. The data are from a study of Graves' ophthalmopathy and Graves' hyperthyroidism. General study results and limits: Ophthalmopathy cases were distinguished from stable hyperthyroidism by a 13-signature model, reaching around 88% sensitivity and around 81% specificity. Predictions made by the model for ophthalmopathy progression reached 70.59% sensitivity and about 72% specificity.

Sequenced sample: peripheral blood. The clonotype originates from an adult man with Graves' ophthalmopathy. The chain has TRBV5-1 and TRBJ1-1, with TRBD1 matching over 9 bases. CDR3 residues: CASSWRQGGMNTEAFF. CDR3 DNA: TGCGCCAGCAGCTGGCGACAGGGGGGAATGAACACTGAAGCTTTCTTT.